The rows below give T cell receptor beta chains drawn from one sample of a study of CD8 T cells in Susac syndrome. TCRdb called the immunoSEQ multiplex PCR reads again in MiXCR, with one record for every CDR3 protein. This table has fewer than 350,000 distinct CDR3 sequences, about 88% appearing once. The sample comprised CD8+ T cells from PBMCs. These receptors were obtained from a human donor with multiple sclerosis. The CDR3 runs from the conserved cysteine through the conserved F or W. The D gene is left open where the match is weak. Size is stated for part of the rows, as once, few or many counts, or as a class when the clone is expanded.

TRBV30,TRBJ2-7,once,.,CAWSVLERTYEQYF,TGTGCCTGGAGTGTACTGGAGAGAACCTACGAGCAGTACTTC
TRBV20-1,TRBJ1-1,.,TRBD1,CSAPFLGQTEAFF,TGCAGTGCCCCGTTCTTGGGACAGACTGAAGCTTTCTTT
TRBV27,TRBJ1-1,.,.,CASSLQGSGTEAFF,TGTGCCAGCAGTCTGCAGGGGAGTGGCACTGAAGCTTTCTTT
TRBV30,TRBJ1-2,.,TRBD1,CAWNGGGAHYGYTF,TGTGCCTGGAATGGAGGGGGCGCCCATTATGGCTACACCTTC
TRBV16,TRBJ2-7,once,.,CASSPVPSSYEQYF,TGTGCCAGCAGCCCAGTACCGAGCTCCTACGAGCAGTACTTC
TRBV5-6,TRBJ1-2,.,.,CASSLGETGYGYTF,TGTGCCAGCAGCTTGGGCGAGACAGGCTATGGCTACACCTTC
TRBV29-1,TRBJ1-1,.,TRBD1,CSGLGQAPQRGTEAFF,TGCAGCGGCCTGGGACAGGCCCCCCAACGAGGCACTGAAGCTTTCTTT
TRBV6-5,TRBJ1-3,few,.,CASSYSVGEAGNTIYF,TGTGCCAGCAGTTACAGCGTAGGGGAAGCTGGAAACACCATATATTTT
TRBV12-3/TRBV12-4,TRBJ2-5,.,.,CASSLTQGGQETQYF,TGTGCCAGCAGTCTCACACAGGGAGGACAAGAGACCCAGTACTTC
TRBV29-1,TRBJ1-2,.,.,CSVLHPGVMGYTF,TGCAGCGTTCTTCACCCCGGTGTTATGGGCTACACCTTC
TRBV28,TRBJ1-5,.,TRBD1,CASSLFGQGGEPQHF,TGTGCCAGCAGTTTATTCGGACAGGGGGGAGAGCCCCAGCATTTT
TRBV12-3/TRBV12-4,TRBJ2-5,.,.,CASSFTGSETQYF,TGTGCCAGCAGTTTTACGGGGTCAGAGACCCAGTACTTC
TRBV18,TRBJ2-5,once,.,CASSPRFETQYF,TGTGCCAGCTCACCGCGCTTCGAGACCCAGTACTTC
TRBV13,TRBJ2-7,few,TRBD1,CASSPGTGGFYEQYF,TGTGCCAGCAGCCCCGGGACAGGGGGATTTTACGAGCAGTACTTC
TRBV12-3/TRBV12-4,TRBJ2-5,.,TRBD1,CASSTGTGGRETQYF,TGTGCCAGCAGCACCGGGACAGGGGGCCGAGAGACCCAGTACTTC
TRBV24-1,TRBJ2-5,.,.,CATSDLELAGVETQYF,TGTGCCACCAGTGATTTGGAGTTAGCAGGGGTAGAGACCCAGTACTTC
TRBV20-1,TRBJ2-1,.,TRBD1,CSARGGQGPSGNEQFF,TGCAGTGCTAGAGGGGGACAGGGGCCTTCGGGGAATGAGCAGTTCTTC
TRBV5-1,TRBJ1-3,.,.,CASSPTGASGNTIYF,TGCGCCAGCAGCCCGACGGGGGCATCAGGAAACACCATATATTTT
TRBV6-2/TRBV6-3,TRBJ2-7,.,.,CASSYDPYEQYF,TGTGCCAGCAGTTACGACCCCTACGAGCAGTACTTC
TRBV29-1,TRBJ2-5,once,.,CSVEDPETWGQETQYF,TGCAGCGTTGAAGATCCGGAGACATGGGGCCAAGAGACCCAGTACTTC
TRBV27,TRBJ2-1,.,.,CASSLYPPLAEPSYNEQFF,TGTGCCAGCAGTTTATACCCCCCCTTAGCGGAACCCTCCTACAATGAGCAGTTCTTC
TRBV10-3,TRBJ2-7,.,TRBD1,CAISEPHAGTGGSSYEQYF,TGTGCCATCAGTGAGCCTCATGCCGGGACAGGGGGCAGCTCCTACGAGCAGTACTTC
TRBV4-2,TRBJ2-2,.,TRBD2,CASSQVFQTSGRVPNTGELFF,TGTGCCAGCAGCCAAGTCTTTCAGACTAGCGGGAGGGTTCCGAACACCGGGGAGCTGTTTTTT
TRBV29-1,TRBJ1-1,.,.,CSVEEGGWSEAFF,TGCAGCGTTGAAGAAGGAGGGTGGTCTGAAGCTTTCTTT
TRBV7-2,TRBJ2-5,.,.,CASSGKERKETQYF,TGTGCCAGCAGCGGGAAGGAGCGGAAAGAGACCCAGTACTTC
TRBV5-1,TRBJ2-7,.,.,CASRDGRNYEQYF,TGCGCCAGCAGGGACGGAAGAAACTACGAGCAGTACTTC
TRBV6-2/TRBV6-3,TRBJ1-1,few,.,CASSYSNTEAFF,TGTGCCAGCAGTTACTCCAACACTGAAGCTTTCTTT
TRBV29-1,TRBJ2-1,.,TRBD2,CSVPGLAYNEQFF,TGCAGCGTTCCAGGACTAGCCTACAATGAGCAGTTCTTC
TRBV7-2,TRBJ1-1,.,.,CASSLAPGVPEAFF,TGTGCCAGCAGCTTAGCGCCGGGGGTCCCCGAAGCTTTCTTT
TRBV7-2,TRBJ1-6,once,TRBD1,CASSLGPDRGSPLHF,TGTGCCAGCAGCTTAGGCCCGGACAGGGGTTCACCCCTCCACTTT
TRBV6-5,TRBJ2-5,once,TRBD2,CASSHSGPYQETQYF,TGTGCCAGCAGCCATAGCGGGCCCTACCAAGAGACCCAGTACTTC
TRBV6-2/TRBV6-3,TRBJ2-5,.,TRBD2,CASDSGRTTQETQYF,TGTGCCAGCGATAGCGGGAGGACCACCCAAGAGACCCAGTACTTC
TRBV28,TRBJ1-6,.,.,CASSSPDWTVNSPLHF,TGTGCCAGCAGTTCCCCCGACTGGACAGTCAATTCACCCCTCCACTTT
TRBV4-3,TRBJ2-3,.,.,CASSQEPGKHSDTQYF,TGCGCCAGCAGCCAAGAACCAGGGAAACATTCAGATACGCAGTATTTT
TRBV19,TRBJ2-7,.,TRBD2,CASSLGAGLAYEQYF,TGTGCCAGTAGTCTCGGGGCGGGACTAGCCTACGAGCAGTACTTC
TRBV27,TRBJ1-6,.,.,CASSLSSGSRYSPLHF,TGTGCCAGCAGTTTATCCTCAGGGTCCCGGTATTCACCCCTCCACTTT
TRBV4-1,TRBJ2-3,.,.,CASSPLPDITSTDTQYF,TGCGCCAGCAGCCCCCTCCCAGACATAACTAGCACAGATACGCAGTATTTT
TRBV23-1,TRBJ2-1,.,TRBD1,CASSLMWTGRHEQFF,TGCGCCAGCAGCCTGATGTGGACAGGGCGGCATGAGCAGTTCTTC
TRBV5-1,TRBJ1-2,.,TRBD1,CASSLMTGDYGYTF,TGCGCCAGCAGCTTGATGACAGGGGACTATGGCTACACCTTC
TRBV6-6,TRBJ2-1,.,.,CASSPAGASYNEQFF,TGTGCCAGCAGTCCGGCGGGGGCCTCCTACAATGAGCAGTTCTTC
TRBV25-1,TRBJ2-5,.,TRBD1,CASSEWAGGSKTQYF,TGTGCCAGCAGTGAATGGGCAGGGGGCAGCAAGACCCAGTACTTC
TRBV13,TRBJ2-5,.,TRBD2,CASSTRLAEETQYF,TGTGCCAGCAGCACACGACTAGCGGAAGAGACCCAGTACTTC
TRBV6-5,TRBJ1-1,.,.,CASSFGPPLEAFF,TGTGCCAGCAGTTTTGGACCCCCTCTTGAAGCTTTCTTT
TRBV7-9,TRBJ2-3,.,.,CASSPLGRGTDTQYF,TGTGCCAGCAGCCCCCTAGGACGGGGAACAGATACGCAGTATTTT
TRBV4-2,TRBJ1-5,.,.,CASSLVGGANSNQPQHF,TGTGCCAGCAGCCTCGTTGGAGGGGCTAATAGCAATCAGCCCCAGCATTTT
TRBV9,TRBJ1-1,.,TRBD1,CASSPAGQGADTEAFF,TGTGCCAGCAGCCCGGCGGGACAGGGGGCCGACACTGAAGCTTTCTTT
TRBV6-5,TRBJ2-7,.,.,CASSIADSAYYEQYF,TGTGCCAGCAGCATCGCGGACAGTGCCTACTACGAGCAGTACTTC
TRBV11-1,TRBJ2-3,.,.,CASSLWGEADTQYF,TGTGCCAGCAGCTTATGGGGAGAGGCAGATACGCAGTATTTT
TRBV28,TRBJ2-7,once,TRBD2,CASFDSGAVHEQYF,TGTGCCAGCTTCGATAGCGGGGCAGTCCACGAGCAGTACTTC
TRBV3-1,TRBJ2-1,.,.,CASSLTGRYRWEQFF,TGTGCCAGCAGCCTGACGGGTCGCTACCGCTGGGAGCAGTTCTTC
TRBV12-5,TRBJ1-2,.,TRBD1,CASGSLLPTRDRGYYGYTF,TGTGCTAGTGGTTCACTGCTACCTACCCGGGACAGGGGTTACTATGGCTACACCTTC